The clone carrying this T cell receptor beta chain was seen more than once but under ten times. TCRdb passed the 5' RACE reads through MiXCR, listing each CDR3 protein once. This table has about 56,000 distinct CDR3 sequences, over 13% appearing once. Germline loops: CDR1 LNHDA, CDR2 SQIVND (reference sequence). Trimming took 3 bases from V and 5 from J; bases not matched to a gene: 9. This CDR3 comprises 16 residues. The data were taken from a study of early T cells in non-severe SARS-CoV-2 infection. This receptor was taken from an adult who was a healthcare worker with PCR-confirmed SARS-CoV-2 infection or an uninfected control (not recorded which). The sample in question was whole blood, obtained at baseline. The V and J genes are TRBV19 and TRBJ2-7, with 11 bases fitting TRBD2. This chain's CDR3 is CASSMVAGGLMDEQYF. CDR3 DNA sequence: TGTGCCAGTAGTATGGTAGCGGGAGGGTTGATGGACGAGCAGTACTTC.